Listed here are 28 T cell receptor beta chains from one sample, sequenced in a study of blood T cell repertoires in COVID-19. Clones were read by immunoSEQ multiplex PCR, and TCRdb kept only the in-frame ones, dropping some. Of fewer than 300,000 clones listed, about 93% were seen once; the top ten hold around 1.1%. Sequenced sample: PBMCs or T cells enriched from blood (not recorded which). These receptors were taken from a woman aged 25 to 39 who had recovered from COVID-19.

Concerning this clone: Germline and junction disagree at one end, which may indicate a read error. This chain joins TRBV7-7 and TRBJ2-7; D might be TRBD2 (5 bases). This CDR3 spans 14 amino acids. From germline, CDR1 is SSHAT and CDR2 FNYEAQ (reference sequence). This chain's CDR3 is CASSPGSEAYEQYF. Written as DNA, the CDR3 is TGTGCTAGCAGCCCCGGTAGCGAAGCCTACGAGCAGTACTTC.

The chain employs TRBV5-3 and TRBJ2-4; 9 bases are a match to TRBD1. TRBV5-3 is given ORF status, its function remaining uncertain. V was clipped by 4 bases and J by 3 bases; unmatched bases: 11. The CDR3 has 17 amino acids. The CDR3 coding sequence is TGTGCCAGAAGCCCACGACAGGGGGGCACGATCAAAAACATTCAGTACTTC. Amino acid sequence: CARSPRQGGTIKNIQYF.

This clone was found a few times. The J gene is TRBJ2-1, the V gene TRBV27; TRBD2 aligns across 11 bases. The trim removed 5 bases at V and 4 bases at J, leaving 4 bases unmatched. CDR1 MNHEY and CDR2 SMNVEV come from the germline V gene (reference sequence). The CDR3 length is 15 residues. Here the CDR3 DNA reads TGTGCCAGCAGTCCCGGGACTAGCGGATACAATGAGCAGTTCTTC. Its translation is CASSPGTSGYNEQFF.

This sequence joins TRBV11-2 and TRBJ2-5, with D perhaps TRBD2 (5 bases). Germline values: CDR1 SGHAT, CDR2 FQNNGV. The CDR3 sequence is 12 residues long. The germline V and J ends were trimmed by 5 bases and 3 bases, with 7 bases remaining between them. DNA for the CDR3: TGTGCCAGCAGCCAAGCGGAAGAGACCCAGTACTTC. The encoded protein is CASSQAEETQYF.

The rearrangement links TRBV20-1 to TRBJ2-7; TRBD1 agrees at 11 bases. Trimming took 3 bases from V and 7 from J; bases not matched to a gene: 5. There are 13 residues in the CDR3. CDR1 is DFQATT, CDR2 SNEGSKA, per germline (reference sequence). The chain's CDR3 is CSASGTGGQEQYF. In DNA, the CDR3 is TGCAGTGCTAGTGGGACAGGGGGACAGGAGCAGTACTTC.

Worth noting for this clone: The sample carries other DNA sequences with the same CDR3. The chain carries TRBV28 and TRBJ1-4, with 7 bases identical to TRBD1. V lost 6 bases, J lost 7 bases, and 2 bases stayed unmatched. The germline CDR1 and CDR2 sequences are MDHEN and SYDVKM. This CDR3 spans 12 amino acids. In nucleotides, the CDR3 is TGTGCCAGCAGCCGACAGGGTGAAAAACTGTTTTTT. As protein: CASSRQGEKLFF.

The chain joins TRBV28 to TRBJ1-2, with a possible D match to TRBD1 (6 bases). From germline, CDR1 is MDHEN and CDR2 SYDVKM. V lost 5 bases, J lost 5 bases, and 6 bases lay in between. This CDR3 region has 11 residues. CDR3 in DNA: TGTGCCAGCAGTCAGGGGTATGGCTACACCTTC. Its protein is CASSQGYGYTF.

A word on this clone: One junction end disagrees with the germline gene, perhaps due to a read error. The V gene is TRBV7-9, the J gene TRBJ1-3; TRBD1 is a possible D gene (6 bases). The CDR3 sequence is 11 residues long. Per germline, CDR1 SEHNR and CDR2 FQNEAQ (reference sequence). Written as DNA, the CDR3 is TGTGCCAGCAGCACAGGGACGTCAGAGGATTTT. Its translation: CASSTGTSEDF. The entire variable domain, with the rest obtained from reference TRBV7-9 and TRBJ1-3, is as follows: DTGVSQNPRHKITKRGQNVTFRCDPISEHNRLYWYRQTLGQGPEFLTYFQNEAQLEKSRLLSDRFSAERPKGSFSTLEIQRTEQGDSAMYLCASSTGTSEDFGEGSWLTVV.

The genes are TRBV7-3 and TRBJ2-1; TRBD2 matches at 13 bases. Germline lookup yields CDR1 SGHTA and CDR2 FQGTGA. The CDR3 is 16 residues long. V lost 4 bases to trimming and J lost 8 bases; unmatched junction nucleotides: 8. CDR3 in amino acids: CASSSPGLAGEDEQFF. The CDR3 DNA follows: TGTGCCAGCAGCTCTCCCGGACTAGCGGGAGAGGATGAGCAGTTCTTC. Using reference TRBV7-3 and TRBJ2-1 for the parts outside the CDR3, the full variable domain is GAGVSQTPSNKVTEKGKYVELRCDPISGHTALYWYRQSLGQGPEFLIYFQGTGAADDSGLPNDRFFAVRPEGSVSTLKIQRTERGDSAVYLCASSSPGLAGEDEQFFGPGTRLTVL.

J is TRBJ2-7 and V is TRBV15; 13 bases map to TRBD2. With 0 bases clipped from V and 5 bases from J, the junction kept 7 bases outside the gene matches. Germline CDR1 reads LNHNV; CDR2 reads YYDKDF (reference sequence). The CDR3 is 17 amino acids. The CDR3 DNA follows: TGTGCCACCAGCAGAGACCCACTAGCGGGAGGGTCCAACGAGCAGTACTTC. This encodes CATSRDPLAGGSNEQYF. Using reference TRBV15 and TRBJ2-7 for the parts outside the CDR3, the full variable domain is DAMVIQNPRYQVTQFGKPVTLSCSQTLNHNVMYWYQQKSSQAPKLLFHYYDKDFNNEADTPDNFQSRRPNTSFCFLDIRSPGLGDTAMYLCATSRDPLAGGSNEQYFGPGTRLTVT.

As concerns this clone: Other DNA sequences in this specimen translate into the identical CDR3. The chain combines TRBV6-2 or TRBV6-3 with TRBJ2-1, with 7 bases lining up with TRBD2. The CDR3 has 14 residues. The germline CDR1 and CDR2 sequences are MNHEY and SVGEGT. J was trimmed by 2 bases and V by 6 bases; bases with no gene match: 4. CDR3 residues: CASSLLAAYNEQFF. The CDR3 DNA reads as TGTGCCAGCAGCCTTCTAGCGGCCTACAATGAGCAGTTCTTC.

This chain uses TRBV30 with TRBJ1-6; 10 bases are a match to TRBD1. CDR1 is GTSNPN, CDR2 SVGIG, per germline (reference sequence). The V and J ends lost 1 base and 4 bases, in that order; junction bases with no gene match: 4. There are 16 residues in the CDR3. The CDR3 sequence is CAWSGDRGFYNSPLHF. CDR3 in DNA: TGTGCCTGGAGTGGGGACAGGGGCTTTTATAATTCACCCCTCCACTTT.

The chain joins TRBV2 to TRBJ1-1, with D possibly matching TRBD1 (5 bases). The CDR3 contains 15 residues. Trimming cost V 1 base and J 0 bases, with 9 bases left between them. Germline CDR1 SNHLY, CDR2 FYNNEI. The CDR3 is CASSEEAGLNTEAFF. The CDR3 coding sequence is TGTGCCAGCAGTGAAGAGGCAGGGCTGAACACTGAAGCTTTCTTT.

A remark on this clone: Because the CDR3's place on the DNA is in doubt, the DNA is left out and the CDR3 is given as listed by TCRdb. The chain carries TRBV24-1 and TRBJ2-1; TRBD1 is taken as the D call from the table, unchecked against the DNA. From germline, CDR1 is KGHDR and CDR2 SFDVKD. The CDR3 has 13 residues if both end residues are counted. CDR3 loop: CATRGWGQGSWFF.

V gene TRBV7-2 combines with J gene TRBJ2-2; TRBD2 might be the D (5 bases). The V end lost 4 bases, the J end lost 1 base, and 10 bases lay between the germline ends. Germline V gives CDR1 SGHTA, CDR2 FQGNSA. This CDR3 has 15 amino acids. For the CDR3, the DNA is TGTGCCAGCAGCTCGACTACTCTGAACACCGGGGAGCTGTTTTTT. As protein: CASSSTTLNTGELFF.

CDR3 loop: CASSIGQVNNEKLFF. CDR3 DNA: TGTGCCAGTAGTATTGGACAGGTGAATAATGAAAAACTGTTTTTT. V usage is TRBV19 and J usage is TRBJ1-4, with 7 bases matching TRBD1. Per germline, CDR1 LNHDA and CDR2 SQIVND (reference sequence). The V segment lost 3 bases and the J segment 4 bases; nucleotides outside the gene matches: 5. This CDR3 contains 15 residues.

The chain links TRBV30 to TRBJ1-2; 8 nucleotides agree with TRBD1. The germline V gene encodes CDR1 GTSNPN and CDR2 SVGIG (reference sequence). The CDR3 has 15 amino acids. Trimming took 4 bases from V and 1 from J; bases not matched to a gene: 8. CDR3 bases: TGTGCCTGGAACCGGGACAGGATACTTAACTATGGCTACACCTTC. It yields the protein CAWNRDRILNYGYTF.

The DNA for the CDR3 is TGCGCCAGCAGCCAAGAGGTTACAGGGGACACTGAAGCTTTCTTT. Protein sequence: CASSQEVTGDTEAFF. The chain has TRBV4-1 and TRBJ1-1; 7 bases are shared with TRBD1. The CDR3 spans 15 residues. The V segment lost 0 bases and the J segment 3 bases; nucleotides outside the gene matches: 4. CDR1 and CDR2 (germline): MGHRA, YSYEKL.

The V and J genes are TRBV11-1 and TRBJ2-7; 7 nucleotides agree with TRBD1. The CDR3 has 14 amino acids. The germline CDR1 and CDR2 sequences are SGHAT and FQDESV (reference sequence). With V trimmed by 6 bases and J by 7 bases, 12 bases remained unmatched. CDR3 in DNA: TGTGCCAGCAGTCCCGGGACAGCCTCAGGGGAGCAGTACTTC. Amino acid sequence: CASSPGTASGEQYF. The full variable domain, completed using reference TRBV11-1 and TRBJ2-7, is EAEVAQSPRYKITEKSQAVAFWCDPISGHATLYWYRQILGQGPELLVQFQDESVVDDSQLPKDRFSAERLKGVDSTLKIQPAELGDSAMYLCASSPGTASGEQYFGPGTRLTVT.

The chain is built from TRBV5-1 and TRBJ2-5; TRBD1 aligns across 7 bases. The V and J ends lost 4 bases and 1 base, in that order; junction bases with no gene match: 19. The CDR3 is 19 residues long. Germline CDR1 is SGHRS and CDR2 is YFSETQ. This CDR3 is CASSRDTLTGPGGQETQYF. CDR3 sequence (DNA): TGCGCCAGCAGCCGAGATACGTTGACAGGGCCAGGAGGCCAAGAGACCCAGTACTTC.

The chain employs TRBV15 and TRBJ2-2, with D maybe TRBD1 (5 bases). Germline V gene data show CDR1 as LNHNV and CDR2 as YYDKDF (reference sequence). The CDR3 has 16 residues. Trimming left V 5 bases short and J 5 bases short, with 18 bases between. The CDR3 DNA reads as TGTGCCACCAGCGCTAAAAGGCAGGGTTTAACCGGGGAGCTGTTTTTT. Its protein is CATSAKRQGLTGELFF. The full variable domain, with the rest looked up from reference TRBV15 and TRBJ2-2, is DAMVIQNPRYQVTQFGKPVTLSCSQTLNHNVMYWYQQKSSQAPKLLFHYYDKDFNNEADTPDNFQSRRPNTSFCFLDIRSPGLGDTAMYLCATSAKRQGLTGELFFGEGSRLTVL.

This clone was detected only once. The V gene is TRBV5-6, the J gene TRBJ1-2; D is ambiguous. CDR3 size: 14 residues. Germline-derived CDR1 and CDR2 are SGHDT and YYEEEE. V lost 2 bases to trimming and J lost 4 bases, with 12 bases between them. The DNA for the CDR3 is TGTGCCAGCAGCTTTAGGAGAGCTCTCTATGGCTACACCTTC. Translation: CASSFRRALYGYTF.

The chain combines TRBV27 with TRBJ2-7; 10 bases agree with TRBD2. Trimming removed 4 bases from V and 3 bases from J; junction bases left unmatched: 12. Germline assignment: CDR1 MNHEY and CDR2 SMNVEV (reference sequence). CDR3 length: 17 amino acids. Written as DNA, the CDR3 is TGTGCCAGCAGTTCCCTTCCTATAGCGGGAGGAATCTACGAGCAGTACTTC. The encoded protein is CASSSLPIAGGIYEQYF.

A few counts support this clone. The chain couples TRBV11-2 to TRBJ2-5; D is possibly TRBD1 (5 bases). Trimming pared 1 base from V and 5 bases from J, leaving 17 bases between. Germline CDR1 SGHAT, CDR2 FQNNGV. The CDR3 is made up of 16 amino acids. CDR3 nucleotides: TGTGCCAGCAGCTTAGGGTCAAGGGGCTTGATGGAGACCCAGTACTTC. Its protein is CASSLGSRGLMETQYF.

This sequence joins TRBV5-1 and TRBJ2-3, with D uncertain. The length of the CDR3 is 13 residues. The V and J ends lost 0 bases and 6 bases respectively, with 8 bases between them. The germline gives CDR1 SGHRS, CDR2 YFSETQ. The CDR3 nucleotides are TGCGCCAGCAGCTTGGAATCCGGGGATACGCAGTATTTT. This codes for CASSLESGDTQYF.

This clone was observed a few times. The chain recombines TRBV24-1 with TRBJ1-5; possibly TRBD1 for D (5 bases). This CDR3 has 14 amino acids. The germline V gene encodes CDR1 KGHDR and CDR2 SFDVKD. Trimming pared 1 base from V and 9 bases from J, leaving 12 bases between. The CDR3 spells CATSDLTGTTPQHF. The CDR3 DNA follows: TGTGCCACCAGTGATTTAACTGGGACTACGCCCCAGCATTTT.

The J gene is TRBJ2-7, the V gene TRBV5-1; D possibly corresponds to TRBD1 (6 bases). In germline, CDR1 is SGHRS, CDR2 YFSETQ. The CDR3 is 16 residues long. Trimming shortened V by 4 bases and J by 4 bases, and 21 bases separated the two germline ends. The CDR3 DNA is TGCGCCAGCAGCCTGAAGACAGGAGATCTTAATTACGAGCAGTACTTC. Protein product: CASSLKTGDLNYEQYF.

The chain combines TRBV7-9 with TRBJ2-1; D possibly corresponds to TRBD2 (6 bases). This CDR3 comprises 16 residues. The germline CDR1 and CDR2 sequences are SEHNR and FQNEAQ (reference sequence). Trimming stripped 5 bases from V and 5 bases from J, with 19 bases between. In nucleotides, the CDR3 is TGTGCCAGCAGCCCCCGACTAGTCGGAGGGGACAATGAGCAGTTCTTC. Translation gives CASSPRLVGGDNEQFF.